A selection of T cell receptor beta chains follows, all from one sample in a study of T cells in Graves' hyperthyroidism and ophthalmopathy. TCRdb re-called the multiplex PCR reads through MiXCR, storing one row per CDR3 protein. The table has under 300,000 distinct CDR3 sequences, 25% seen once. The sequenced sample consisted of blood. These receptors were taken from a middle-aged man with Graves' hyperthyroidism that later progressed to Graves' ophthalmopathy. Each CDR3 is given without its conserved first and last residue. Fields, in order: V gene, CDR3 protein.

TRBV6-5 | ASRPGVANTEAF
TRBV6-5 | ATISSAPYEQY
TRBV6-5 | ASVTGIFQPQH
TRBV6-5 | ASRPTSTDQETQY
TRBV28 | ASVDRSNTGELF
TRBV19 | ASTQGYQPQH
TRBV20-1 | SARRGQGQETQY
TRBV4-1 | ASSQAVGGLNTEAF
TRBV20-1 | SARGIEQLNTGEQY
TRBV4-1 | ASSQVGHGGRNTEAF
TRBV19 | ASSDVQGGNQPQH
TRBV12-3/TRBV12-4 | ASSSGGWEAF
TRBV6-1 | ASSDEDSGANVLT
TRBV28 | ASSLRQGNTGELF
TRBV2 | ASSEGLRNEQY
TRBV7-8 | ASSPDGGAHQPQH
TRBV30 | AWSWAGRDQPQH
TRBV12-3/TRBV12-4 | ASSLEGAHLYEQY
TRBV12-3/TRBV12-4 | ASSSRQGSTGELF
TRBV18 | ASSQLYIRDQPQH
TRBV12-3/TRBV12-4 | ASKGSAVAVDEQY
TRBV19 | ASRRTIRETQY
TRBV2 | ASRGQGTLNTEAF
TRBV6-2/TRBV6-3 | ASSYVARTRGYT
TRBV12-3/TRBV12-4 | ASSLRTISGSSYEQY
TRBV6-5 | ASSYGGYSNQPQH
TRBV28 | ASSLWGGHSNQPQH
TRBV27 | ASSFAGGPSYEQY
TRBV5-5 | ASSLRSSYNSPLH
TRBV2 | ASRKDTQY
TRBV28 | ASRIGQGDGYT
TRBV6-1 | ASTITLGETQY
TRBV6-2/TRBV6-3 | ASTTSGVRSYEQY
TRBV6-1 | ASRASGGEETQY
TRBV25-1 | ASSHWDRALGELF
TRBV6-2/TRBV6-3 | ASRTPPRATMNTEAF
TRBV20-1 | SARVPGSGETQY
TRBV12-3/TRBV12-4 | ASSFKTRVGQY
TRBV30 | VWDAEGVEQY
TRBV20-1 | SARGPGLEAF
TRBV6-5 | ASSLLGGSGYEQY
TRBV11-2 | ASSLDHPSGRPSDTQY
TRBV20-1 | SAKEDPAKNIQY
TRBV29-1 | SGTSDNTGELF
TRBV28 | ASKAASGGYEQY
TRBV13 | ASSSHSLQETQY
TRBV12-3/TRBV12-4 | ASSLGSSLAF
TRBV14 | ASSQQRIYGYT
TRBV4-1 | ASSQEPPTGGMGTEAF
TRBV12-3/TRBV12-4 | ASSRWELF
TRBV12-3/TRBV12-4 | ASSTRDRGGYGYT
TRBV5-6 | ASSLSLAGYEQY
TRBV7-9 | ASSLDPNQPQH
TRBV5-6 | ASSLMSGGSNQPQH
TRBV11-1 | ASSSGTSGRGTQY
TRBV29-1 | SVGDIFSYEQY
TRBV20-1 | SARTGKKGETQY
TRBV10-3 | AISGAIGEPQETQY
TRBV29-1 | SVDSGDSYEQY
TRBV27 | ASSLSSGTGYGETQY